This T cell receptor (beta chain) was sequenced in a study of blood T cell repertoires in COVID-19. About the research overall: Italy, Spain and the United States were the sources of the convalescent and acute COVID-19 samples. From T cells, B-cell-depleted T cells, or PBMCs came the material, which was cDNA or gDNA.

Germline V gene lookup returns CDR1 SGHNT and CDR2 YENEEA. The CDR3 contains 17 residues. V shed 5 bases and J 4 bases; nucleotides not matched to a gene: 11. Per the authors' pipeline: Amplification of reference gene primers provided the estimated nucleated cell counts. Using immunoSEQ multiplex PCR, the repertoire was profiled, and TCRdb retains in-frame clones only, with some absent. Clone size and V and J calls were adopted from that table, with D and trimming inferred from the DNA. Altogether 200,000 or so clones are present, roughly nine tenths being singletons, with the ten largest covering under 2.5%.

Sequencing input: peripheral blood. This chain links TRBV11-3 with TRBJ2-2; 9 bases are shared with TRBD1. The clonotype originates from a man in his 70s with active or convalescent COVID-19. The CDR3 nucleotides read TGTGCCAGCAGCCCCCAAAGTCGGACAGGGGCCACCGGGGAGCTGTTTTTT. Its protein is CASSPQSRTGATGELFF.